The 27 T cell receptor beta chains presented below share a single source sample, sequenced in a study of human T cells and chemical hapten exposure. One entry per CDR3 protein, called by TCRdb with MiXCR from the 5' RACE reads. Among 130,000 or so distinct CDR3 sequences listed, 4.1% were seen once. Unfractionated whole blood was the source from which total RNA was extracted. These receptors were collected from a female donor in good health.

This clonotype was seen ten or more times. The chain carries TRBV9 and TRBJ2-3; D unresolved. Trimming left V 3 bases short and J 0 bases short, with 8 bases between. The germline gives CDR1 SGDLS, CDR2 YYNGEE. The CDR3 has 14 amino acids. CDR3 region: CASSETPSTDTQYF. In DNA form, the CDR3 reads TGTGCCAGCAGCGAGACCCCTAGCACAGATACGCAGTATTTT. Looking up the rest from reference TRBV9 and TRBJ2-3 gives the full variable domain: DSGVTQTPKHLITATGQRVTLRCSPRSGDLSVYWYQQSLDQGLQFLIQYYNGEERAKGNILERFSAQQFPDLHSELNLSSLELGDSALYFCASSETPSTDTQYFGPGTRLTVL.

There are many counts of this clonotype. In DNA, the CDR3 is TGTGCCAGCAGGGTGACACACACTAACACTGAAGCTTTCTTT. This encodes CASRVTHTNTEAFF. This chain connects TRBV3-1 to TRBJ1-1; D ambiguous. V dropped 6 bases and J dropped 2 bases, with 13 bases sitting between them. The germline CDR1 and CDR2 sequences are LGHDT and YNNKEL (reference sequence). This CDR3 has 14 residues.

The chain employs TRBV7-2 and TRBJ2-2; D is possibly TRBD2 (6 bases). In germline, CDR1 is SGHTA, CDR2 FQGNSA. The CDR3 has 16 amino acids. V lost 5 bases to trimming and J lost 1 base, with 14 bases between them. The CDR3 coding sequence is TGTGCCAGCAGCATTAATAGCGGTTGGAACACCGGGGAGCTGTTTTTT. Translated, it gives CASSINSGWNTGELFF.

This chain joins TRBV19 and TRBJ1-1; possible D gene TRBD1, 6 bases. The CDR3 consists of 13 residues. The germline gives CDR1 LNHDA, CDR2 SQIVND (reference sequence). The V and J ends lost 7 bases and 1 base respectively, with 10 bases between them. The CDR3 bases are TGTGCCAGTAAGGACAGCTGGAACACTGAAGCTTTCTTT. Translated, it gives CASKDSWNTEAFF.

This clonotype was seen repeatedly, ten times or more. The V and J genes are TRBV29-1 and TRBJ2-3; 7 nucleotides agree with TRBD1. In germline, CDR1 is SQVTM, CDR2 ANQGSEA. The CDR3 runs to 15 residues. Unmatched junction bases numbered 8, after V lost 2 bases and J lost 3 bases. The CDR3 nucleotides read TGCAGCGTTGAATCGTTTGCGGACAGGACAGATACGCAGTATTTT. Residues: CSVESFADRTDTQYF.

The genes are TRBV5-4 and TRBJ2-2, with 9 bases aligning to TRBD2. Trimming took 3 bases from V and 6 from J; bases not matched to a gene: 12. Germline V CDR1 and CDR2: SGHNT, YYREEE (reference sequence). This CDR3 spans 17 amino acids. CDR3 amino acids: CASSSYLAGLNPGELFF. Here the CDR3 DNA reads TGTGCCAGCAGCTCTTACCTAGCGGGGCTTAACCCCGGGGAGCTGTTTTTT. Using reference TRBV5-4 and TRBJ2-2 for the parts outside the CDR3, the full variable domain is ETGVTQSPTHLIKTRGQQVTLRCSSQSGHNTVSWYQQALGQGPQFIFQYYREEENGRGNFPPRFSGLQFPNYSSELNVNALELDDSALYLCASSSYLAGLNPGELFFGEGSRLTVL.

CDR3 protein: CASMIQKGDTQYF. As DNA, the CDR3 is TGTGCCAGCATGATCCAGAAAGGTGATACGCAGTATTTT. The V call is TRBV6-5, the J call TRBJ2-3; D is unresolved. With 7 bases removed from V and 6 bases from J, the gap between germline ends came to 14 bases. CDR3 length: 13 residues. Germline V gene sequence: CDR1 MNHEY, CDR2 SVGAGI.

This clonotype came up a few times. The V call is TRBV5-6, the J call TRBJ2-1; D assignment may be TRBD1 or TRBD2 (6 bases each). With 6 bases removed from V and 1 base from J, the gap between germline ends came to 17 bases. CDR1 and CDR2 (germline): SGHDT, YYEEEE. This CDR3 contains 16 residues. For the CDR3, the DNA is TGTGCCAGCACCGATTCGGGGGCTTATTCCTACAATGAGCAGTTCTTC. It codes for CASTDSGAYSYNEQFF.

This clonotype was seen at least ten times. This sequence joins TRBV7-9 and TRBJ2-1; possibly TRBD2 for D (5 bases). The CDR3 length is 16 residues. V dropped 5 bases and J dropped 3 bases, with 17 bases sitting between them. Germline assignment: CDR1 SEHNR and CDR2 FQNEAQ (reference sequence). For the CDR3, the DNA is TGTGCCAGCAGCATGGCACGGGGATGGGACTACAATGAGCAGTTCTTC. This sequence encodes CASSMARGWDYNEQFF.

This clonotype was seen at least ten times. CDR3 coding DNA: TGTGCTAGTGGTTTTGGAGATGAGCAGTTCTTC. Amino acid sequence: CASGFGDEQFF. The chain employs TRBV12-5 and TRBJ2-1; D ambiguous. V gave up 3 bases and J gave up 8 bases, with 5 bases separating them. The CDR3 spans 11 residues. Germline V CDR1 and CDR2: LGHNT, FRNRAP.

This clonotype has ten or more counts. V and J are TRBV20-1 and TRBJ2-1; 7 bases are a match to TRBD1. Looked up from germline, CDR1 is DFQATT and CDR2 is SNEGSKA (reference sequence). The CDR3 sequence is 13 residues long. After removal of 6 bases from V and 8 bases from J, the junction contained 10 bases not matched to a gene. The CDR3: CSATGQSLDEQFF. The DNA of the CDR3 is TGCAGTGCAACGGGACAGAGTCTCGATGAGCAGTTCTTC.

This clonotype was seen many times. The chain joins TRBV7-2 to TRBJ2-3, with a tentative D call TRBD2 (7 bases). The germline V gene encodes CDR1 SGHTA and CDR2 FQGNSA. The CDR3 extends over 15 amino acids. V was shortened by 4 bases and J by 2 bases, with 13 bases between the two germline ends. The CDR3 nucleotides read TGTGCCAGCAGCTCAAGGGGGGGGAACACAGATACGCAGTATTTT. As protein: CASSSRGGNTDTQYF.

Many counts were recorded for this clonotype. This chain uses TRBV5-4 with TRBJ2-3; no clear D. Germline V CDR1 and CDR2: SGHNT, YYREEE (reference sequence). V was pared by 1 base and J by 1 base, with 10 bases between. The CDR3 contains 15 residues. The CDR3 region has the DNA TGTGCCAGCAGCTTGACTACAGTACGCACAGATACGCAGTATTTT. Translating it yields CASSLTTVRTDTQYF.

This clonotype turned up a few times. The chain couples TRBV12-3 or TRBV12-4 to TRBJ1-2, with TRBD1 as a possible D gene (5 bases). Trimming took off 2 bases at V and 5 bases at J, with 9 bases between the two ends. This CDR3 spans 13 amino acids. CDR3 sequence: CASSLPTAYGYTF. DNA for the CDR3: TGTGCCAGCAGTTTACCGACAGCATATGGCTACACCTTC.

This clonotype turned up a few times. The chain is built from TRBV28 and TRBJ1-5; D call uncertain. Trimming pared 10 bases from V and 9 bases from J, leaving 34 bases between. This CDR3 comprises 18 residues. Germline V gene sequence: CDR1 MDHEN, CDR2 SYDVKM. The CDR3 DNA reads TGTGCCACCAACACAAAACGAGGGCGCAAGGACGGGAGGTGGCCCCAGCATTTT. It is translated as CATNTKRGRKDGRWPQHF.

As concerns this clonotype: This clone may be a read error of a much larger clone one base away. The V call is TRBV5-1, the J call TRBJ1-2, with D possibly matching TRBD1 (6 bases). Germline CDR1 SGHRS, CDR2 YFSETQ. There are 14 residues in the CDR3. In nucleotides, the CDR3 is TGCGCCAGCAGCGACTCGACAGGCGCCTATGGCTACAACTTC. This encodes CASSDSTGAYGYNF.

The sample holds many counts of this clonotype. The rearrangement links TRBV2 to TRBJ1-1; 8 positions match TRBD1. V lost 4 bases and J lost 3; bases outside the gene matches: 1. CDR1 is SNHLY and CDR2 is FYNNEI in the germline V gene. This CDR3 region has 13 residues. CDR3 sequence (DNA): TGTGCCAGCAGTGTGGACAGGGACACTGAAGCTTTCTTT. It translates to CASSVDRDTEAFF.

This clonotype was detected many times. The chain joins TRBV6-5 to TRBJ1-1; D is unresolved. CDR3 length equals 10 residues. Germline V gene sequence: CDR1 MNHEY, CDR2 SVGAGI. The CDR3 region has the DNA TGTGTCGATGGAAGTACTGAAGCTTTCTTT. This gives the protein CVDGSTEAFF.

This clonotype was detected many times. CDR3 region: CSATTAFRGYGTDTQYF. CDR3 DNA: TGCAGTGCCACCACCGCTTTCCGGGGATATGGGACAGATACGCAGTATTTT. The chain employs TRBV20-1 and TRBJ2-3, with D possibly being TRBD2 (5 bases). Germline assignment: CDR1 DFQATT and CDR2 SNEGSKA (reference sequence). The CDR3 runs 17 residues. V lost 6 bases, J lost 3 bases, and 25 bases lay in between.

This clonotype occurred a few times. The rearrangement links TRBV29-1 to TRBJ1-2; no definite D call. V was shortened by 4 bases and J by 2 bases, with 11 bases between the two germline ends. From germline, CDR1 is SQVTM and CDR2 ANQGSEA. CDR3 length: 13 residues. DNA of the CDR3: TGCAGCGTTGGGAAGTTGGCAAACTATGGCTACACCTTC. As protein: CSVGKLANYGYTF.

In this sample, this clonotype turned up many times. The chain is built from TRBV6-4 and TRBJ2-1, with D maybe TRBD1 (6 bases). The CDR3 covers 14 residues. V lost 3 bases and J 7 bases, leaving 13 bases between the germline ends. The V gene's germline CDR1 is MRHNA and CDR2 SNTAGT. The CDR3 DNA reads TGTGCCAGCAGTGAGTCGACAGGCGGAAATGAGCAGTTCTTC. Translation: CASSESTGGNEQFF.

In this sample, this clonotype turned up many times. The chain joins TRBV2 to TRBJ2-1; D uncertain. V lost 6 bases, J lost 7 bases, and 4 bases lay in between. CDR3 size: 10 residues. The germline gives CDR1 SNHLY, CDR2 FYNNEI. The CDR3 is CASRGNEQFF. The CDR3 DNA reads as TGTGCCAGCAGAGGGAATGAGCAGTTCTTC. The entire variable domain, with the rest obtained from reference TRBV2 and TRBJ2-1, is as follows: EPEVTQTPSHQVTQMGQEVILRCVPISNHLYFYWYRQILGQKVEFLVSFYNNEISEKSEIFDDQFSVERPDGSNFTLKIRSTKLEDSAMYFCASRGNEQFFGPGTRLTVL.

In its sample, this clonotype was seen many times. The CDR3: CASSPTGNYGYTF. In DNA form, the CDR3 reads TGTGCCAGCTCACCCACAGGGAACTATGGCTACACCTTC. The chain carries TRBV18 and TRBJ1-2; D possibly corresponds to TRBD1 (6 bases). CDR1 and CDR2 from the germline V gene are KGHSH and LQKENI. V was pared by 3 bases and J by 2 bases, with 7 bases between. The CDR3 has 13 residues. Together with reference TRBV18 and TRBJ1-2, the CDR3 gives the full variable domain: NAGVMQNPRHLVRRRGQEARLRCSPMKGHSHVYWYRQLPEEGLKFMVYLQKENIIDESGMPKERFSAEFPKEGPSILRIQQVVRGDSAAYFCASSPTGNYGYTFGSGTRLTVV.

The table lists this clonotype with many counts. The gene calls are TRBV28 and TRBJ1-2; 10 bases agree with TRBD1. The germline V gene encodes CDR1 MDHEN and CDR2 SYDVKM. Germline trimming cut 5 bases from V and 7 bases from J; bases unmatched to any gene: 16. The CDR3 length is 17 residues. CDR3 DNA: TGTGCCAGCAGTCCTTTAGGGGGCCCGGGACAGGGGTTTGGCTACACCTTC. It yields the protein CASSPLGGPGQGFGYTF.

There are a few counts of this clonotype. The CDR3 DNA reads TGTGCCAGCAGCGTAGCAGGGAACAATCAGCCCCAGCATTTT. It codes for CASSVAGNNQPQHF. The chain couples TRBV9 to TRBJ1-5; tentative D call: TRBD1 (5 bases). CDR3 length: 14 amino acids. V lost 0 bases and J 3 bases, leaving 7 bases between the germline ends. CDR1 is SGDLS and CDR2 is YYNGEE in the germline V gene.

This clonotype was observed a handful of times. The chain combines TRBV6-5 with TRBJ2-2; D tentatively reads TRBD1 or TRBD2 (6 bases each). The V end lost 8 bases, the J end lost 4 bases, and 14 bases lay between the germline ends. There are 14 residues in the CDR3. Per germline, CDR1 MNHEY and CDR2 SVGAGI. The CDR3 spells CASGEGGSTGELFF. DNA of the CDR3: TGTGCCAGCGGTGAGGGGGGAAGCACCGGGGAGCTGTTTTTT.

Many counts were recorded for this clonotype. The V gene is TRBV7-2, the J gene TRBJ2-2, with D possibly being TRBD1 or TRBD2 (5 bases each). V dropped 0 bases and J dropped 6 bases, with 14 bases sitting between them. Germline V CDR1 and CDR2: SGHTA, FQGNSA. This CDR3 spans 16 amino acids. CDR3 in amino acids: CASSLARGALSGELFF. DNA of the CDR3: TGTGCCAGCAGCTTAGCCCGAGGGGCTCTATCCGGGGAGCTGTTTTTT.